This T cell receptor (beta chain) originates from a study of cytomegalovirus exposure and HLA in healthy donors. Study overall: Later, an analysis reported that the 110 or so validation repertoires had used the same platform as the 666 first-cohort repertoires. Findings of the study overall: Despite most TCR sequences being rare, some public TCRs occurred in many donors. The study labeled 150 to 200 TCR beta chains cytomegalovirus-associated. A few CMV-associated chains proved CMV antigen-specific in vitro.

As for this clone: The antigen is not known. Other DNA sequences within the sample encode an identical CDR3.

Produced via immunoSEQ multiplex PCR; TCRdb's table is partial and in-frame only. Of approximately 280,000 clones detected, approximately 86% appear once; the ten largest clones hold roughly 1%. Germline V gene data show CDR1 as MGHRA and CDR2 as YSYEKL. Trimming cost V 3 bases and J 3 bases, with 13 bases left between them. CDR3 size: 15 residues. The sequenced sample consisted of PBMCs. This clonotype was obtained from a woman between 18 and 29 years old in good health and CMV-seronegative. The V gene is TRBV4-1, the J gene TRBJ2-3; possible D gene TRBD1, 6 bases. The CDR3 reads CASSQVTGTTDTQYF. The CDR3 DNA sequence: TGCGCCAGCAGCCAGGTAACAGGGACAACAGATACGCAGTATTTT.